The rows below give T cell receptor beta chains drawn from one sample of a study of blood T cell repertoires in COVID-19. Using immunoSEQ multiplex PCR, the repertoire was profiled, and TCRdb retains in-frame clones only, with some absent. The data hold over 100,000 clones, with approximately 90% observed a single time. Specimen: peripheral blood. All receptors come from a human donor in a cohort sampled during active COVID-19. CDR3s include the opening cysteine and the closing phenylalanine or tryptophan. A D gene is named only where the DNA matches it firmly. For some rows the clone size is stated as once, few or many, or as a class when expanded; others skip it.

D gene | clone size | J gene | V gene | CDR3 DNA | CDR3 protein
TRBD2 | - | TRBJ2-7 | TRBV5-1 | TGCGCCAGCAGCTCATACCGGGAGGACTACGAGCAGTACTTC | CASSSYREDYEQYF
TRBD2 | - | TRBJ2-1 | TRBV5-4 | TGTGCCAGCAGCGGAGCGGGAGGGTTTGCCAATGAGCAGTTCTTC | CASSGAGGFANEQFF
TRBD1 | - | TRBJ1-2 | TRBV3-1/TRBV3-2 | TGTGCCAGCAGACCCGGACAGGGATCCGCTGGCTATGGCTACACCTTC | CASRPGQGSAGYGYTF
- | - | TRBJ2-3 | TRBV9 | TGTGCCAGCAGCTCTCCAGTAGCCGGTGGGGATACGCAGTATTTT | CASSSPVAGGDTQYF
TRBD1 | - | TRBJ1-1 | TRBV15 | TGTGCCACCAGCACAGGGACAGGGAACACTGAAGCTTTCTTT | CATSTGTGNTEAFF
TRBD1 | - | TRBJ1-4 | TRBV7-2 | TGTGCCAGCAGCTTAGGACAGGGGCAATGGGCAACTAATGAAAAACTGTTTTTT | CASSLGQGQWATNEKLFF
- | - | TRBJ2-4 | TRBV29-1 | TGCAGCGGGGTGGACAGATACAAAAACATTCAGTACTTC | CSGVDRYKNIQYF
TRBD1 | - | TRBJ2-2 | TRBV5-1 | TGCGCCAGCAGCTTGTCTCGCAGGGGGCGCCGGAACACCGGGGAGCTGTTTTTT | CASSLSRRGRRNTGELFF
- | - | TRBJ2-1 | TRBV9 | TGTGCCAGCAGCGTTCGTGGGACTCTATACAATGAGCAGTTCTTC | CASSVRGTLYNEQFF
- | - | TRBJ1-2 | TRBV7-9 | TGTGCCAGCAGCTTAGACGGGGGGCATGGCTACACCTTC | CASSLDGGHGYTF
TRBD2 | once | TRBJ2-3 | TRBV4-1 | TGCGCCAGCAGCCAAGATCCGGGACTAGCGGACAGAAAAAATACAGATACGCAGTATTTT | CASSQDPGLADRKNTDTQYF
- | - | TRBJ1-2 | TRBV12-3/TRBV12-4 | TGTGCCAGCAGTCAGACCGGGATTAATGGCTACACCTTC | CASSQTGINGYTF
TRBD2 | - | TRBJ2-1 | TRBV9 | TGTGCCAGCAGCGTAGGCGGGGGTTACAATGAGCAGTTCTTC | CASSVGGGYNEQFF
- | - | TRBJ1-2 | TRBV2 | TGTGCCAGCAGTAATTTTCCGGGGAATGGCTACACCTTC | CASSNFPGNGYTF
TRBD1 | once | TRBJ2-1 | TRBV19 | TGTGCCAGTAGTCCCAGCGGGGACAGGGGCTACAATGAGCAGTTCTTC | CASSPSGDRGYNEQFF
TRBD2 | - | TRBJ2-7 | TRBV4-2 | TGTGCCAGCAGCCAAGTTGGCGGCCTAGCGGGCGGGGGGCCCGAGCAGTACTTC | CASSQVGGLAGGGPEQYF
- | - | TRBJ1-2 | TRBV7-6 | TGTGCCAGCAGCCCCTACAGGGATTTTGGCTACACCTTC | CASSPYRDFGYTF
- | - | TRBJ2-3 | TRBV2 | TGTGCCAGCAGTAAAAGCCGGTGGGGGGGCGCAGATACGCAGTATTTT | CASSKSRWGGADTQYF
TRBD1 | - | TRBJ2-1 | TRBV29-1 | TGCAGCGTCACAGGGGAGAGCTCCTACAATGAGCAGTTCTTC | CSVTGESSYNEQFF
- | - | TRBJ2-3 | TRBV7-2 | TGTGCCAGCAGCTTCTTCGGGGGTCCCACAGATACGCAGTATTTT | CASSFFGGPTDTQYF
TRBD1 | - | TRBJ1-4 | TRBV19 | TGTGCCAGTAGTTCGACAGGGGTAAATGAAAAACTGTTTTTT | CASSSTGVNEKLFF
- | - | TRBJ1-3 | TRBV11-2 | TGTGCCAGCAGACCCTTCACGGGGGGAAACACCATATATTTT | CASRPFTGGNTIYF
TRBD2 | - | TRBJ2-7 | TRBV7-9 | TGTGCCAGCAGCTTATTGGGATCTGGGGACTACCCTTACGAGCAGTACTTC | CASSLLGSGDYPYEQYF
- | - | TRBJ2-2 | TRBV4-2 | TGTGCCAGCAGCCAAGATGTCGGCGGTGCGAACACCGGGGAGCTGTTTTTT | CASSQDVGGANTGELFF
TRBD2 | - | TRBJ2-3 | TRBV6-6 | TGTGCCAGCAGTACTAAGCGGGGGCCCACAGATACGCAGTATTTT | CASSTKRGPTDTQYF
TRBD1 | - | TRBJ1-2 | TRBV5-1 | TGCGCCAGCAGTACAAACCTCGGGACAGGGGATGGGTATGGCTACACCTTC | CASSTNLGTGDGYGYTF
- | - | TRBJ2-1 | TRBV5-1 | TGCGCCAGCAGCGCCGATAGCTCCTACAATGAGCAGTTCTTC | CASSADSSYNEQFF
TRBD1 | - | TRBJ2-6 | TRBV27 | TGTGCCAGCCTCCCCAGGACAGGGTTACTCGGGAGGGCCAACGTCCTGACTTTC | CASLPRTGLLGRANVLTF
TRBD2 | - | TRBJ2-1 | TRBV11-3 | TGTGCCAGCAGCTTAAGCTCCGGGGGGGCCTACAATGAGCAGTTCTTC | CASSLSSGGAYNEQFF
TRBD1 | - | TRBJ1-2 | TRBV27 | TGTGCCAGCAGTCCTCGGACAGGGTGGCCCTATGGCTACACCTTC | CASSPRTGWPYGYTF
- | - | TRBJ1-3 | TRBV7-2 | TGTGCCAGCAGCTTGGTAACCAGCTCTGGAAACACCATATATTTT | CASSLVTSSGNTIYF
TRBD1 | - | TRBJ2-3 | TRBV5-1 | TGCGCCAGCAGCCCCGATGGACAGGGGAACGCAGATACGCAGTATTTT | CASSPDGQGNADTQYF